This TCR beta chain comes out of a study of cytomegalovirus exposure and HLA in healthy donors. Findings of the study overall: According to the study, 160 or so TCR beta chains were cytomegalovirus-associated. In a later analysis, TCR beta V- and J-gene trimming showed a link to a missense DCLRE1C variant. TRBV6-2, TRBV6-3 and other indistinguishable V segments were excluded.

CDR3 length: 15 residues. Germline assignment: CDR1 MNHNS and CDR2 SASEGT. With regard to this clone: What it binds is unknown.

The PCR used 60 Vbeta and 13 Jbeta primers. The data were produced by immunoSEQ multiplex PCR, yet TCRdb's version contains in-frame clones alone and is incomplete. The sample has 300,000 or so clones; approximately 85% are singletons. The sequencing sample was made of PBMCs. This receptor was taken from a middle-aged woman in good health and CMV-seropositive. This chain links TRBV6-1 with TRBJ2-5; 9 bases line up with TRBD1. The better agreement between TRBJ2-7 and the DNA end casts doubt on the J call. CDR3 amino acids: CASTFGQGLSYEQYF. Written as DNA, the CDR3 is TGTGCCAGCACCTTCGGACAGGGGCTTTCCTACGAGCAGTACTTC.